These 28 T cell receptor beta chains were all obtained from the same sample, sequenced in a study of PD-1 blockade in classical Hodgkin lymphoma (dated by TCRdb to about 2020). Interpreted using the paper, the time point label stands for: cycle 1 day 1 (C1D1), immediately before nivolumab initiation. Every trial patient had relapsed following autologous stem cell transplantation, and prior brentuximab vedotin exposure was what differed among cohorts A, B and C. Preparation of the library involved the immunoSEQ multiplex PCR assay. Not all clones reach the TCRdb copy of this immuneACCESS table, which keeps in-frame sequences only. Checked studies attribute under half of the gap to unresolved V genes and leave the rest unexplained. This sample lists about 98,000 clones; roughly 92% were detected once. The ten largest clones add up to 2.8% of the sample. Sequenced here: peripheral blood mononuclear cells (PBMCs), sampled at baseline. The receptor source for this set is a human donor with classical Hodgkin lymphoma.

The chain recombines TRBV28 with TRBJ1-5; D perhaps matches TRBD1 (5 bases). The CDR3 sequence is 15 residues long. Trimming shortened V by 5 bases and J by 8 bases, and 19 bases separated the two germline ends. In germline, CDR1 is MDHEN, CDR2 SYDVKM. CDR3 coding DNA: TGTGCCAGCAGTCCAACAGCAGGGAACTGGGAGCCCCAGCATTTT. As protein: CASSPTAGNWEPQHF.

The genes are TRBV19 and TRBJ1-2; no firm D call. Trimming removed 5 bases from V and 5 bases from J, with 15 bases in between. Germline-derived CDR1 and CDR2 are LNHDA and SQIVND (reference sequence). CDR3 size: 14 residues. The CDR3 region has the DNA TGTGCCAGTAGTCCCCGGGATAGAGTTTATGGCTACACCTTC. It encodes CASSPRDRVYGYTF.

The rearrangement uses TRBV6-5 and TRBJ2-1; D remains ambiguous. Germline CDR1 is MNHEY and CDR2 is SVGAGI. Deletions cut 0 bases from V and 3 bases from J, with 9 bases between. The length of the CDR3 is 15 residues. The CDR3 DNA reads TGTGCCAGCAGTTACTCGACCGAGGTCTACAATGAGCAGTTCTTC. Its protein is CASSYSTEVYNEQFF.

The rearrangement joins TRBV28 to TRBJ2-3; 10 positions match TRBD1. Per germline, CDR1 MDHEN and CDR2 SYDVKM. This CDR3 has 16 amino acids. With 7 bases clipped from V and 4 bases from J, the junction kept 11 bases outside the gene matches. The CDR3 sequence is CASTTPPGQGPDTQYF. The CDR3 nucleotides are TGTGCCAGCACCACTCCCCCGGGACAGGGGCCAGATACGCAGTATTTT.

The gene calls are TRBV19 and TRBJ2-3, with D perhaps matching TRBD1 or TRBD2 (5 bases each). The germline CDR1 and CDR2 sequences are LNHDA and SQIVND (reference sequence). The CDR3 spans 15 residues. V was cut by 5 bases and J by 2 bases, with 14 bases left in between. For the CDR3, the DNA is TGTGCCAGTAGTGTCGGGGCCTCCTACACAGATACGCAGTATTTT. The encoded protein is CASSVGASYTDTQYF.

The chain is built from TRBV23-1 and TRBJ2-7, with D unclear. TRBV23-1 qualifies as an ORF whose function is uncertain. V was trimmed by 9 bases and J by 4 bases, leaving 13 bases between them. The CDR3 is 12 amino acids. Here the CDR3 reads CASYYGIYEQYF. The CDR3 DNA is TGCGCCAGTTATTACGGAATTTACGAGCAGTACTTC.

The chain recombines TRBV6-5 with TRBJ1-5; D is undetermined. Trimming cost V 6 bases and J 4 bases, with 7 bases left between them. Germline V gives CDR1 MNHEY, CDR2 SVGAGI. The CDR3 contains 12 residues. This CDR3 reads CASRNRNQPQHF. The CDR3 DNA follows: TGTGCCAGCAGAAACCGGAATCAGCCCCAGCATTTT.

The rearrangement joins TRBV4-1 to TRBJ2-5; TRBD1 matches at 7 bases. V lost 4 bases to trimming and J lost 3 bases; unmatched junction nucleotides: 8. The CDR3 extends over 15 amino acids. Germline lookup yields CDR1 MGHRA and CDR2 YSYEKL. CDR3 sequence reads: CASSRSVDREETQYF. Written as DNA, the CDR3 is TGCGCCAGCAGCCGTTCGGTAGACAGGGAAGAGACCCAGTACTTC.

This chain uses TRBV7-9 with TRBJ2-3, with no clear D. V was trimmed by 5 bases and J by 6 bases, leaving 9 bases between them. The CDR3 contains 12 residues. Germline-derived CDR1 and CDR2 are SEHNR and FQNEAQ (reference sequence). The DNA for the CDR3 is TGTGCCAGCAGCCTGGGGTTGGATACGCAGTATTTT. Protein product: CASSLGLDTQYF.

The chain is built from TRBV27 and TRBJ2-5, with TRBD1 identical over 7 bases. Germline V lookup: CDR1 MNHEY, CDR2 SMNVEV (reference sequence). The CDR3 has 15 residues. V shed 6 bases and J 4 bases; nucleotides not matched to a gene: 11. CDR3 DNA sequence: TGTGCCAGCAGGACGATCCGGGACAGTTTAGAGACCCAGTACTTC. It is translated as CASRTIRDSLETQYF.

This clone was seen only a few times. The CDR3, as DNA: TGTGCCAGCAGCTTAGGACAGAACACTGAAGCTTTCTTT. Amino acid sequence: CASSLGQNTEAFF. This rearrangement joins TRBV7-6 to TRBJ1-1; no reliable D call. Germline CDR1 SGHVS, CDR2 FNYEAQ. V gave up 1 base and J gave up 1 base, with 4 bases separating them. This CDR3 has 13 residues.

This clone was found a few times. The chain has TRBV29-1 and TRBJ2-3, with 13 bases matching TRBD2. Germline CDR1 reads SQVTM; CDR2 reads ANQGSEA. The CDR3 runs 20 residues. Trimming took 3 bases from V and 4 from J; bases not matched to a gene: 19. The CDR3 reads CSVEGALLPTSGRAADTQYF. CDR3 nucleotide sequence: TGCAGCGTTGAGGGAGCCCTACTCCCCACTAGCGGGAGGGCTGCAGATACGCAGTATTTT.

CDR3 residues: CASSLTGRGYEQYF. CDR3 coding DNA: TGTGCCAGCAGTTTGACAGGGCGAGGCTACGAGCAGTACTTC. The chain couples TRBV6-5 to TRBJ2-7; 7 bases align to TRBD1. CDR1 is MNHEY, CDR2 SVGAGI, per germline. V gave up 4 bases and J gave up 3 bases; unmatched junction bases: 6. The CDR3 is 14 residues long.

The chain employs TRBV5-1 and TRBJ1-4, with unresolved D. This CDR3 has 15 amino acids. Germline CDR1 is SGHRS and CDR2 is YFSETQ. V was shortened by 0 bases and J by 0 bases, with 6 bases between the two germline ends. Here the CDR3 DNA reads TGCGCCAGCAGCTTGGCGGGAGCAACTAATGAAAAACTGTTTTTT. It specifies CASSLAGATNEKLFF. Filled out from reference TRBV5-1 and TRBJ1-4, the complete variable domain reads KAGVTQTPRYLIKTRGQQVTLSCSPISGHRSVSWYQQTPGQGLQFLFEYFSETQRNKGNFPGRFSGRQFSNSRSEMNVSTLELGDSALYLCASSLAGATNEKLFFGSGTQLSVL.

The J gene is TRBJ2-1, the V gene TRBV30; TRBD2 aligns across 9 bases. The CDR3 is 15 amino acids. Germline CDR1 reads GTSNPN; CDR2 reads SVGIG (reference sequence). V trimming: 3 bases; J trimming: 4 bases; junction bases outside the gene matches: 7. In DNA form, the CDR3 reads TGTGCCTGGAGCACCCTAGCGGGACCTTACAATGAGCAGTTCTTC. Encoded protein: CAWSTLAGPYNEQFF.

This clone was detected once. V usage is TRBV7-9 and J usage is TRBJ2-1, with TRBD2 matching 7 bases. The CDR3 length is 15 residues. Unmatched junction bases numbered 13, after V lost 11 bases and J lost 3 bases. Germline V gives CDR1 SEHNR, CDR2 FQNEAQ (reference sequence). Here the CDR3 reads CAGTFAGANYNEQFF. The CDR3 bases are TGTGCCGGTACCTTCGCGGGAGCGAACTACAATGAGCAGTTCTTC.

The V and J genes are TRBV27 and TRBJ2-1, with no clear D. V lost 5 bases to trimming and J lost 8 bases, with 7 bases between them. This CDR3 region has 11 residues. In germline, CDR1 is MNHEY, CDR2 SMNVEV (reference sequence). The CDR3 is CASSPHDEQFF. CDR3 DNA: TGTGCCAGCAGTCCTCATGATGAGCAGTTCTTC.

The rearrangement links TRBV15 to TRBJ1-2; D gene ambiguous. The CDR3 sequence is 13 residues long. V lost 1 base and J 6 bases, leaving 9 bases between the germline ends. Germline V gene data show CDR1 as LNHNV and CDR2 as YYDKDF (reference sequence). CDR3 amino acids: CATSRVPLDGYTF. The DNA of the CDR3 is TGTGCCACCAGCAGAGTCCCCCTTGATGGCTACACCTTC.

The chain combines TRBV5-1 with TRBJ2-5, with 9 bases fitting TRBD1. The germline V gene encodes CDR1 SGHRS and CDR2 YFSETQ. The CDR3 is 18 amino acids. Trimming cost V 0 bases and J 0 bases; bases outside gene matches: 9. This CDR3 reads CASSLDWGQGMNQETQYF. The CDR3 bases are TGCGCCAGCAGCTTGGATTGGGGACAGGGAATGAACCAAGAGACCCAGTACTTC.

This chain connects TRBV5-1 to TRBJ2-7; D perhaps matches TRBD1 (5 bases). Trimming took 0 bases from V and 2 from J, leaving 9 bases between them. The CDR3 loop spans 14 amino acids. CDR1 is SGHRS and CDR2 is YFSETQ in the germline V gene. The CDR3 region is CASSLAGQTYEQYF. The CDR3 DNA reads TGCGCCAGCAGCTTGGCTGGACAAACCTACGAGCAGTACTTC. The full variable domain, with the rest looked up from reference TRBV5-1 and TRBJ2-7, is KAGVTQTPRYLIKTRGQQVTLSCSPISGHRSVSWYQQTPGQGLQFLFEYFSETQRNKGNFPGRFSGRQFSNSRSEMNVSTLELGDSALYLCASSLAGQTYEQYFGPGTRLTVT.

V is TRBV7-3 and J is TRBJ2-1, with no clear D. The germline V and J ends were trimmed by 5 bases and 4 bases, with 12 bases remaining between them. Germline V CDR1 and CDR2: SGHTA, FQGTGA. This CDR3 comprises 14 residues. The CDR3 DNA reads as TGTGCCAGCAGCCCCCGGGCTGGATACAATGAGCAGTTCTTC. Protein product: CASSPRAGYNEQFF.

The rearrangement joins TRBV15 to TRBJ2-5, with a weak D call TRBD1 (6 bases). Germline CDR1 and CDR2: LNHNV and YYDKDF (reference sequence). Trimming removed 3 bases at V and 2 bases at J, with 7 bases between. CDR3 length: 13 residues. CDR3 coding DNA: TGTGCCACCAGCAGCACAGGGCAAGAGACCCAGTACTTC. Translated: CATSSTGQETQYF.

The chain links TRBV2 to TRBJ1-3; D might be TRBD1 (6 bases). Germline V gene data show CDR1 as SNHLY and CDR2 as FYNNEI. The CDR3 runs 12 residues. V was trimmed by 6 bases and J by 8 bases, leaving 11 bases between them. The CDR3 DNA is TGTGCCAGCAGACAACAGGGAGACACCATATATTTT. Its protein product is CASRQQGDTIYF.

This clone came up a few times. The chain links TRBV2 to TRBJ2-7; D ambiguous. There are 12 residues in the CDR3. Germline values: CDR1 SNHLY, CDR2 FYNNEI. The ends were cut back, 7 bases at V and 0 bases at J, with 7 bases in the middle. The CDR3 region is CASTDGSYEQYF. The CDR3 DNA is TGTGCCAGCACCGATGGCTCCTACGAGCAGTACTTC.

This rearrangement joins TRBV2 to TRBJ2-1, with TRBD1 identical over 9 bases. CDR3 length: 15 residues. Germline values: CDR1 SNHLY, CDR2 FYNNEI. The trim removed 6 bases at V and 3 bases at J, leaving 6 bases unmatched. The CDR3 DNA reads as TGTGCCAGCAGCGAAACGGGACAGGGCTACAATGAGCAGTTCTTC. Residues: CASSETGQGYNEQFF.

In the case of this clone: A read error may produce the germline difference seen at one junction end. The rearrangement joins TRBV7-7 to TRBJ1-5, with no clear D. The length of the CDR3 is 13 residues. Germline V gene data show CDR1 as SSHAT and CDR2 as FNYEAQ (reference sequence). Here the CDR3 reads CASSFDRNQPQHF. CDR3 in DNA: TGTGCTAGCAGCTTTGACCGCAATCAGCCCCAGCATTTT.

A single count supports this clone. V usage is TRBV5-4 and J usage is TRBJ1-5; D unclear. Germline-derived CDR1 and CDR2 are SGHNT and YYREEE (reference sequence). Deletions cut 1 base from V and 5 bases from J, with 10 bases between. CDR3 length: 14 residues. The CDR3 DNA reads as TGTGCCAGCAGCTTGTCCCGGGAGGATCAGCCCCAGCATTTT. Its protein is CASSLSREDQPQHF.

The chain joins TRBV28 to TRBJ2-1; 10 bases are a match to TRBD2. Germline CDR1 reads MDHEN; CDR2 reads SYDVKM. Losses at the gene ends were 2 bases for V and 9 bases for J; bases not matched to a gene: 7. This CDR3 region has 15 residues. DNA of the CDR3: TGTGCCAGCAGTTTACGGAGCGGGAGGGCCCCTGAGCAGTTCTTC. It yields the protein CASSLRSGRAPEQFF.